The 8 T cell receptor beta chains listed next were all sequenced from one sample in a study of OX40 agonist ivuxolimab in advanced cancers. Libraries were prepared by immunoSEQ multiplex PCR; TCRdb keeps only in-frame clonotypes and omits some of them. The sample has about 50,000 clones, 85% to 95% seen once. This specimen was CD4+ or CD8+ T cells sorted from blood, taken in a trial of the OX40 agonist ivuxolimab. The receptors were gathered from an adult with an advanced solid tumor such as melanoma, head and neck, liver or kidney cancer.

The V and J genes are TRBV6-5 and TRBJ2-3, with a possible D match to TRBD1 (5 bases). The CDR3 runs to 13 residues. Trimming took off 4 bases at V and 5 bases at J, with 10 bases between the two ends. Germline values: CDR1 MNHEY, CDR2 SVGAGI. The CDR3 sequence is CASSWGARDTQYF. The CDR3 region has the DNA TGTGCCAGCAGTTGGGGCGCAAGAGATACGCAGTATTTT.

This clone has a single count. This sequence joins TRBV2 and TRBJ2-7, with a weak D call TRBD1 (6 bases). V was pared by 7 bases and J by 3 bases, with 16 bases between. CDR1 and CDR2 from the germline V gene are SNHLY and FYNNEI. The CDR3 has 14 amino acids. CDR3 DNA: TGTGCCAGCATTACTGACAGGTATATCTACGAGCAGTACTTC. Translating it yields CASITDRYIYEQYF.

In the case of this clone: A read error may produce the germline difference seen at one junction end. CDR3 nucleotide sequence: TGTGCCAGCAGCTTGGGACAGTTGAACACTGGAGCTTTCTTT. Protein sequence: CASSLGQLNTGAFF. This chain connects TRBV5-6 to TRBJ1-1; TRBD1 is a possible D gene (5 bases). The CDR3 is made up of 14 amino acids. Germline V gives CDR1 SGHDT, CDR2 YYEEEE.

The chain has TRBV30 and TRBJ1-1; perhaps TRBD1 as D (5 bases). V lost 0 bases, J lost 3 bases, and 17 bases lay in between. Germline CDR1 is GTSNPN and CDR2 is SVGIG (reference sequence). This CDR3 is 16 amino acids long. The CDR3 sequence: CAWSVRGRGADTEAFF. The CDR3 DNA is TGTGCCTGGAGTGTACGAGGGAGGGGCGCGGACACTGAAGCTTTCTTT.

The sample holds a few counts of this clone. V and J are TRBV4-2 and TRBJ2-7, with D maybe TRBD1 (6 bases). V lost 4 bases, J lost 3 bases, and 25 bases lay in between. This CDR3 is built from 18 residues. Germline assignment: CDR1 LGHNA and CDR2 YNFKEQ. In nucleotides, the CDR3 is TGTGCCAGCAGCCCCAATGGGGTGGGCCAGGGGTTAAACTACGAGCAGTACTTC. As protein: CASSPNGVGQGLNYEQYF.

This chain joins TRBV7-6 and TRBJ2-1, with D perhaps matching TRBD2 (5 bases). V was cut by 4 bases and J by 7 bases, with 23 bases left in between. This CDR3 has 17 residues. Germline-derived CDR1 and CDR2 are SGHVS and FNYEAQ. For the CDR3, the DNA is TGTGCCAGCAGCTGGACCCTCTCGCGCCTAGCTGGTAATGAGCAGTTCTTC. Amino acid sequence: CASSWTLSRLAGNEQFF. The complete variable domain, with remaining parts taken from reference TRBV7-6 and TRBJ2-1, reads GAGVSQSPRYKVTKRGQDVALRCDPISGHVSLYWYRQALGQGPEFLTYFNYEAQQDKSGLPNDRFSAERPEGSISTLTIQRTEQRDSAMYRCASSWTLSRLAGNEQFFGPGTRLTVL.

This sequence joins TRBV7-8 and TRBJ2-3; maybe TRBD1 (6 bases). The V and J ends lost 5 bases and 0 bases respectively, with 15 bases between them. This CDR3 region has 16 residues. Germline V lookup: CDR1 SGHVS, CDR2 FQNEAQ. The CDR3 DNA sequence: TGTGCCAGCAGCACGGTGCTGGGGGCGAGCACAGATACGCAGTATTTT. This translates into CASSTVLGASTDTQYF.

The chain employs TRBV9 and TRBJ1-1; D unresolved. The CDR3 is 13 residues long. The V and J ends lost 5 bases and 0 bases respectively, with 8 bases between them. Germline loops: CDR1 SGDLS, CDR2 YYNGEE. The chain's CDR3 is CASRGKMNTEAFF. The CDR3 DNA reads TGTGCCAGCAGAGGGAAAATGAACACTGAAGCTTTCTTT.